The source of this T cell receptor beta chain is a study of OX40 agonist ivuxolimab in advanced cancers. Whole-study findings and limits: Compared with others, partial responders at 0.1-3.0 mg/kg displayed clonal expansion among the lowest.

V dropped 5 bases and J dropped 0 bases, with 4 bases sitting between them. CDR3 length: 13 residues. From germline, CDR1 is MNHEY and CDR2 SMNVEV (reference sequence). Enrollment shut out patients with autoimmune disease history or systemic immunosuppression. As regards this clone: Its antigen is as yet unknown.

Profiled with immunoSEQ multiplex PCR; TCRdb holds only in-frame clones, not every one. This sample has roughly 70,000 clones, with approximately 80% found just once. The origin of this receptor is an adult with an advanced solid tumor such as melanoma, head and neck, liver or kidney cancer. Source: CD4+ or CD8+ T cells sorted from blood, taken in a trial of the OX40 agonist ivuxolimab. This rearrangement joins TRBV27 to TRBJ2-2; D not resolved. CDR3 DNA sequence: TGTGCCAGCAGTCCCACGAACACCGGGGAGCTGTTTTTT. It codes for CASSPTNTGELFF.